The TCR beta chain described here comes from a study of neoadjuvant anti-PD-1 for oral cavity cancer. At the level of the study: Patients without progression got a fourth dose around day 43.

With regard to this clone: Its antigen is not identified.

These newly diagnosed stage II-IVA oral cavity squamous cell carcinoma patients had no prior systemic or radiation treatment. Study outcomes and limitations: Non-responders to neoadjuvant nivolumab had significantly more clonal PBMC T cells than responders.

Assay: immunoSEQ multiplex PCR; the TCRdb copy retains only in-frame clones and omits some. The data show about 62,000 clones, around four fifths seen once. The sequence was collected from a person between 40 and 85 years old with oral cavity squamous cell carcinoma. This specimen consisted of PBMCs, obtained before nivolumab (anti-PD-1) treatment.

The CDR3, as DNA: TGCGCCAGCAGCTTGGAACAGGGAATATCTGAAGCTTTCTTT. Residues: CASSLEQGISEAFF. The chain links TRBV5-1 to TRBJ1-1, with D possibly matching TRBD1 (6 bases). V shed 0 bases and J shed 6 bases, with 12 bases lying between them. CDR1 SGHRS and CDR2 YFSETQ come from the germline V gene. The CDR3 is 14 amino acids.